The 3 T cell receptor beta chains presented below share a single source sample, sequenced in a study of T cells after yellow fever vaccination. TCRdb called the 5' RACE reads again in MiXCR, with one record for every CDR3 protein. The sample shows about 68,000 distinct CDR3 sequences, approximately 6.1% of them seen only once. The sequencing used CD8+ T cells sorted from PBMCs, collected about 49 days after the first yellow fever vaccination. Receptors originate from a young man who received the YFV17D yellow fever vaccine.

In DNA, the CDR3 is TGTGCCAGTAGTGACAGGAGAAGTTGGGAGCTGTTTTTT. The encoded protein is CASSDRRSWELFF. The V and J genes are TRBV19 and TRBJ2-2, with D maybe TRBD1 (6 bases). V dropped 5 bases and J dropped 9 bases, with 13 bases sitting between them. CDR3 size: 13 residues. Germline values: CDR1 LNHDA, CDR2 SQIVND (reference sequence).

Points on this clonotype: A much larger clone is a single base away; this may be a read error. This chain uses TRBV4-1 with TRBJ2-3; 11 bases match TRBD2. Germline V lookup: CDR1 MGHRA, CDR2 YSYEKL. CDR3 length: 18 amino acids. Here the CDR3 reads CASNQSNSGGALTDTQYF. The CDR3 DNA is TGCGCCAGCAACCAATCAAATAGCGGGGGGGCCCTCACAGATACGCAGTATTTT.

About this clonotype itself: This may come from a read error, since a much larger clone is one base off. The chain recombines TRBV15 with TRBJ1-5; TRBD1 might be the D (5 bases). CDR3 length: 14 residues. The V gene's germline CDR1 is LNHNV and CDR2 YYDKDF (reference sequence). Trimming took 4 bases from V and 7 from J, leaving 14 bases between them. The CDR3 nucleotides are TGTGCCACCAGCACTAAACAGGCGGCCCAGCCCCAGCATTTT. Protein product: CATSTKQAAQPQHF.